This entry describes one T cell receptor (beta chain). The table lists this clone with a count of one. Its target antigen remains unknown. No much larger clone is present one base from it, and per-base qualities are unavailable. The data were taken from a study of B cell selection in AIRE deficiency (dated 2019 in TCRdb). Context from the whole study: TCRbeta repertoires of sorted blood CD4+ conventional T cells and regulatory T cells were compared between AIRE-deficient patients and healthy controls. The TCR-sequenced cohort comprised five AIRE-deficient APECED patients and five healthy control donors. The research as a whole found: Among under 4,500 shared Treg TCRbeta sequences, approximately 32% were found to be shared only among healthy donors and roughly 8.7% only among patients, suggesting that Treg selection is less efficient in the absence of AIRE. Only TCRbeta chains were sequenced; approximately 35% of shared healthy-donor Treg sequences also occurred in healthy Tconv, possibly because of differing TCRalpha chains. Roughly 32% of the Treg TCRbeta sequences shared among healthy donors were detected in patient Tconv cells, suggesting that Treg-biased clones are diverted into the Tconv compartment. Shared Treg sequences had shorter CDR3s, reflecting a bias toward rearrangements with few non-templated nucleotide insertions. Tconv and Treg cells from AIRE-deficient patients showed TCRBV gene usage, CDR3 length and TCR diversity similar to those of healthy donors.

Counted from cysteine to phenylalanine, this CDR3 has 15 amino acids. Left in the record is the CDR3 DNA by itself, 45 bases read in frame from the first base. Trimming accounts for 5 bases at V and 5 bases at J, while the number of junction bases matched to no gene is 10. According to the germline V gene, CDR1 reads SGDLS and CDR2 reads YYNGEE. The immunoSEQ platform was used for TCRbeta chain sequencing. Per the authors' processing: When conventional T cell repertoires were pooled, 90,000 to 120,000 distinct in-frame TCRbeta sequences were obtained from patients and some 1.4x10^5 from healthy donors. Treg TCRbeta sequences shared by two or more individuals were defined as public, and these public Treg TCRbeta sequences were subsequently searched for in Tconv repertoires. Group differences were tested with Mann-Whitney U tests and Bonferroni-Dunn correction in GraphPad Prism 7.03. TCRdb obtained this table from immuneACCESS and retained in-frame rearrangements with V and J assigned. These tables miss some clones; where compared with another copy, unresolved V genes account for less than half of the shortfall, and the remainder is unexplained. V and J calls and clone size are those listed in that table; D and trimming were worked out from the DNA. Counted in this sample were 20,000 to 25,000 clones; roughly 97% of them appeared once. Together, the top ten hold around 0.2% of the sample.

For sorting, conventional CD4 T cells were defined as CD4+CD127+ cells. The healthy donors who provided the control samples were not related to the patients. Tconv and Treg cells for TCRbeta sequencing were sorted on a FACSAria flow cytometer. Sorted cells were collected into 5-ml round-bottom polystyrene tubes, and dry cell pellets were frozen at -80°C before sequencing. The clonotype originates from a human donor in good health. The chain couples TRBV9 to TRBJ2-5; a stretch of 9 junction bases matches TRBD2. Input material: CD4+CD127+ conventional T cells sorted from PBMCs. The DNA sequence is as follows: TGTGCCAGCAGTCGGTCCGGGACTAGCAGGGAGACCCAGTACTTC. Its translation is CASSRSGTSRETQYF.